The present T cell receptor beta chain was sequenced within a study of blood T cell repertoires in COVID-19. Study summary: Spain, Italy and the United States supplied samples that represented acute and convalescent COVID-19.

V was pared by 7 bases and J by 0 bases, with 18 bases between. Germline values: CDR1 LNHDA, CDR2 SQIVND (reference sequence). This CDR3 contains 16 residues. Per the original data handling: Amplification with reference gene primers provided the estimates of nucleated cell counts. Sequencing was performed with immunoSEQ multiplex PCR; in TCRdb, only in-frame clones are kept and a portion is missing. V, J and clone size reflect that table, while D and trimming were determined from the DNA. The sample consists of about 230,000 clones, 70% to 85% of them appearing once. Sequencing was done on a sample of peripheral blood. This TCR came from a middle-aged man who had recovered from COVID-19. The chain recombines TRBV19 with TRBJ1-1, with D uncertain. The CDR3 protein is CASKVGLGRVNTEAFF. The CDR3 DNA reads TGTGCCAGTAAAGTAGGGTTAGGGAGGGTGAACACTGAAGCTTTCTTT. The full variable domain, with the rest looked up from reference TRBV19 and TRBJ1-1, is DGGITQSPKYLFRKEGQNVTLSCEQNLNHDAMYWYRQDPGQGLRLIYYSQIVNDFQKGDIAEGYSVSREKKESFPLTVTSAQKNPTAFYLCASKVGLGRVNTEAFFGQGTRLTVV.